The 10 T cell receptor beta chains given below trace back to one sample, sequenced in a study of OX40 agonist ivuxolimab in advanced cancers. Generated by immunoSEQ multiplex PCR, the TCRdb table keeps only in-frame clones and is missing some. Of roughly 80,000 clones detected, roughly 90% appear once; the ten largest clones hold around 2.5%. The specimen was CD4+ or CD8+ T cells sorted from blood, collected in a trial of the OX40 agonist ivuxolimab. The receptors were sampled from an adult with an advanced solid tumor such as melanoma, head and neck, liver or kidney cancer.

The chain uses TRBV18 and TRBJ1-5; tentative D call: TRBD1 (6 bases). The V gene lost 2 bases and the J gene lost 7 bases, with 21 bases spanning the gap. The CDR3 runs 17 residues. Germline CDR1 is KGHSH and CDR2 is LQKENI. CDR3 in DNA: TGTGCCAGCTCACCAGCGGGGGGGGCGCGGGATGGACAGCCCCAGCATTTT. Protein: CASSPAGGARDGQPQHF.

V and J are TRBV7-2 and TRBJ1-6; 8 bases align to TRBD1. The CDR3 is 14 residues long. Germline trimming cut 5 bases from V and 8 bases from J; bases unmatched to any gene: 5. From germline, CDR1 is SGHTA and CDR2 FQGNSA. The DNA of the CDR3 is TGTGCCAGCAGCCGCACAGGGGGGTATTCACCCCTCCACTTT. It translates to CASSRTGGYSPLHF. The full variable domain, completed using reference TRBV7-2 and TRBJ1-6, is GAGVSQSPSNKVTEKGKDVELRCDPISGHTALYWYRQSLGQGLEFLIYFQGNSAPDKSGLPSDRFSAERTGGSVSTLTIQRTQQEDSAVYLCASSRTGGYSPLHFGNGTRLTVT.

This chain links TRBV2 with TRBJ1-2, with D hard to call. The CDR3 contains 14 residues. V was trimmed by 2 bases and J by 8 bases, leaving 15 bases between them. CDR1 SNHLY and CDR2 FYNNEI come from the germline V gene. This CDR3 reads CASSERRPDLGYTF. In nucleotides, the CDR3 is TGTGCCAGCAGTGAAAGGCGGCCGGACCTGGGCTACACCTTC.

The count of this clone is one. The chain has TRBV19 and TRBJ1-1; the D gene is possibly TRBD1 (6 bases). V lost 5 bases, J lost 5 bases, and 21 bases lay in between. The CDR3 totals 16 residues. Germline V gene lookup returns CDR1 LNHDA and CDR2 SQIVND (reference sequence). The CDR3 nucleotides are TGTGCCAGTAGTGCCTACAACAGGGCGGGGGAAACTGAAGCTTTCTTT. It specifies CASSAYNRAGETEAFF.

V and J are TRBV27 and TRBJ2-2; the match to TRBD1 covers 8 bases. The germline V gene encodes CDR1 MNHEY and CDR2 SMNVEV (reference sequence). With V trimmed by 8 bases and J by 3 bases, 17 bases remained unmatched. The CDR3 is 18 amino acids. CDR3 loop: CASAPRQGFAWDTGELFF. CDR3 in DNA: TGTGCCAGCGCCCCAAGACAGGGGTTTGCCTGGGACACCGGGGAGCTGTTTTTT.

This chain uses TRBV6-1 with TRBJ2-2; TRBD1 aligns across 10 bases. CDR1 MNHNS and CDR2 SASEGT come from the germline V gene. V dropped 6 bases and J dropped 6; count of bases not matched to a gene: 4. The CDR3 contains 14 residues. In nucleotides, the CDR3 is TGTGCCAGCAGGGGGACAGGGGCGGCCGGGGAGCTGTTTTTT. It translates to CASRGTGAAGELFF.

The count of this clone is one. This chain connects TRBV18 to TRBJ1-1; D uncertain. Looked up from germline, CDR1 is KGHSH and CDR2 is LQKENI. Trimming pared 0 bases from V and 2 bases from J, leaving 4 bases between. The CDR3 length is 13 residues. In DNA form, the CDR3 reads TGTGCCAGCTCACCACCCAGCAACACTGAAGCTTTCTTT. It codes for CASSPPSNTEAFF.

The chain is built from TRBV9 and TRBJ1-1; D gene ambiguous. V was shortened by 4 bases and J by 0 bases, with 19 bases between the two germline ends. Germline V CDR1 and CDR2: SGDLS, YYNGEE. There are 17 residues in the CDR3. CDR3 coding DNA: TGTGCCAGCAGCCCTCCGAGGAGTGGCCCCATGAACACTGAAGCTTTCTTT. Translation: CASSPPRSGPMNTEAFF. The full variable domain, its missing parts supplied by reference TRBV9 and TRBJ1-1, is DSGVTQTPKHLITATGQRVTLRCSPRSGDLSVYWYQQSLDQGLQFLIQYYNGEERAKGNILERFSAQQFPDLHSELNLSSLELGDSALYFCASSPPRSGPMNTEAFFGQGTRLTVV.

The chain joins TRBV4-1 to TRBJ1-6, with a weak D call TRBD1 (5 bases). Trimming took off 1 base at V and 6 bases at J, with 13 bases between the two ends. The CDR3 contains 16 residues. Germline CDR1 and CDR2: MGHRA and YSYEKL. CDR3 region: CASSQGTGRFNSPLHF. The DNA for the CDR3 is TGCGCCAGCAGCCAAGGAACGGGGCGGTTTAATTCACCCCTCCACTTT.

This chain joins TRBV11-2 and TRBJ2-1; D may be TRBD1 (6 bases). V gave up 1 base and J gave up 10 bases, with 14 bases separating them. Germline CDR1 is SGHAT and CDR2 is FQNNGV. There are 14 residues in the CDR3. The CDR3 loop reads CASSLGRGYGEQFF. CDR3 DNA sequence: TGTGCCAGCAGCTTAGGCAGGGGATATGGGGAGCAGTTCTTC.